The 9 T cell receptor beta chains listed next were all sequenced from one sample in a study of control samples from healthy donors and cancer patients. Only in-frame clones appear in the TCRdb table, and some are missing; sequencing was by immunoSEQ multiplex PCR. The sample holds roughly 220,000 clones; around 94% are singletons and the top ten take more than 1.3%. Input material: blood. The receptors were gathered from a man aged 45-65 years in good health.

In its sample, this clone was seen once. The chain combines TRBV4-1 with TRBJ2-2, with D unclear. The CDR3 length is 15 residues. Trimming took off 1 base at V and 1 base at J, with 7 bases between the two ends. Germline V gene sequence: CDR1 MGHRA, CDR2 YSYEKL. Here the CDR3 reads CASSQVVLNTGELFF. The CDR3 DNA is TGCGCCAGCAGCCAAGTTGTCCTGAACACCGGGGAGCTGTTTTTT.

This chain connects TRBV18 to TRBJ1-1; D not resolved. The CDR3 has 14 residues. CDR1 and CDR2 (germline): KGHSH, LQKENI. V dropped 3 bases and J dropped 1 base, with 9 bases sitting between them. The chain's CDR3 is CASSPWTENTEAFF. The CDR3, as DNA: TGTGCCAGCTCACCCTGGACGGAGAACACTGAAGCTTTCTTT.

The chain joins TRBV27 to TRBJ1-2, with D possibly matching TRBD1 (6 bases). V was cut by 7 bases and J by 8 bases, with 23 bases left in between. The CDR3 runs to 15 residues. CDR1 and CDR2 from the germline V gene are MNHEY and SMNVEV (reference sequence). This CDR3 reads CASTTIGGQVKGYTF. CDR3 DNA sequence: TGTGCCAGCACCACGATCGGGGGGCAAGTAAAGGGCTACACCTTC.

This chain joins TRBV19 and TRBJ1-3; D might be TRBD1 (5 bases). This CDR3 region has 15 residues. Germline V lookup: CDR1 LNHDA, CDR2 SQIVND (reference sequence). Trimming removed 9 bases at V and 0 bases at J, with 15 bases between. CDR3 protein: CASHRGGSSGNTIYF. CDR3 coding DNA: TGTGCCAGCCATCGGGGGGGGAGCTCTGGAAACACCATATATTTT.

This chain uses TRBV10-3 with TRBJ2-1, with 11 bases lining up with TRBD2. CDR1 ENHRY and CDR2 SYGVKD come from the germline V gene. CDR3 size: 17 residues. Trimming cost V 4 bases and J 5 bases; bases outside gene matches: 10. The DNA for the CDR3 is TGTGCCATCAGTGCGCGACTAGCGGGGCCATCAAACAATGAGCAGTTCTTC. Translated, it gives CAISARLAGPSNNEQFF.

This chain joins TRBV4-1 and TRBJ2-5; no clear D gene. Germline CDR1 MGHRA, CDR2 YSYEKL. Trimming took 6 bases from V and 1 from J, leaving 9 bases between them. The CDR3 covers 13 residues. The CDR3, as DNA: TGCGCCAGCAGGATTGGCCCCCAAGAGACCCAGTACTTC. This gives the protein CASRIGPQETQYF.

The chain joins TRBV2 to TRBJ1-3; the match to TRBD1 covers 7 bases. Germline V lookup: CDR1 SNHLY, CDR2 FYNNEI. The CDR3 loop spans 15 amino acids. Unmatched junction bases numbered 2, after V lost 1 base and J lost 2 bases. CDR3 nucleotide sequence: TGTGCCAGCAGTGAAGACAGGGGAACTGGAAACACCATATATTTT. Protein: CASSEDRGTGNTIYF. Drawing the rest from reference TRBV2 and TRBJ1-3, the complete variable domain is EPEVTQTPSHQVTQMGQEVILRCVPISNHLYFYWYRQILGQKVEFLVSFYNNEISEKSEIFDDQFSVERPDGSNFTLKIRSTKLEDSAMYFCASSEDRGTGNTIYFGEGSWLTVV.

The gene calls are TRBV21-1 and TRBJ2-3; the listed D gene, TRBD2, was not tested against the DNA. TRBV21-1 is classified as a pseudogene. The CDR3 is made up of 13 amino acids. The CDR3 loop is CASSKAGGSTQYF. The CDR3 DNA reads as TGTGCCAGCAGCAAAGCGGGAGGAAGTACGCAGTATTTT.

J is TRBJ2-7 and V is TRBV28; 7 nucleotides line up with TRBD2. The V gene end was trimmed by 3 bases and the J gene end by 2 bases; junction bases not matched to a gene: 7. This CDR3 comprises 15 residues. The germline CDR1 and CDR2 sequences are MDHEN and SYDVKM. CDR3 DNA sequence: TGTGCCAGCAGTTTGATGGCTAGCGGTCCCTACGAGCAGTACTTC. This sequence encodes CASSLMASGPYEQYF. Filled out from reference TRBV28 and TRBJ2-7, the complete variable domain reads DVKVTQSSRYLVKRTGEKVFLECVQDMDHENMFWYRQDPGLGLRLIYFSYDVKMKEKGDIPEGYSVSREKKERFSLILESASTNQTSMYLCASSLMASGPYEQYFGPGTRLTVT.